Following are 16 T cell receptor beta chains from one sample sequenced in a study of shared clonotypes between healthy human individuals. Sequencing was performed with immunoSEQ multiplex PCR; in TCRdb, only in-frame clones are kept and a portion is missing. The table shows some 2.4 million clones, with under 95% occurring only once. The sequencing input was naive CD4+ T cells from PBMCs. Noted subset: CD45RA+ positively selected. These receptors were taken from a man younger than 35 in good health. Some clones in this sample may be carry-over from other donors' samples.

This clone was seen a few times. The chain joins TRBV7-9 to TRBJ2-7; D is uncertain. The CDR3 totals 16 residues. Deletions cut 3 bases from V and 2 bases from J, with 17 bases between. Looked up from germline, CDR1 is SEHNR and CDR2 is FQNEAQ (reference sequence). The CDR3 sequence: CASSFIYSFQAYEQYF. For the CDR3, the DNA is TGTGCCAGCAGCTTCATCTATTCTTTCCAAGCCTACGAGCAGTACTTC.

The chain employs TRBV7-3 and TRBJ2-7; D might be TRBD2 (6 bases). CDR1 and CDR2 from the germline V gene are SGHTA and FQGTGA. CDR3 length: 13 residues. The germline V and J ends were trimmed by 3 bases and 4 bases, with 10 bases remaining between them. CDR3 nucleotides: TGTGCCAGCAGCTTGGGGACTGAATACGAGCAGTACTTC. Protein: CASSLGTEYEQYF.

The chain uses TRBV9 and TRBJ1-4, with D tentatively TRBD1 (5 bases). Germline V gene data show CDR1 as SGDLS and CDR2 as YYNGEE. CDR3 length: 17 amino acids. The V end was cut by 0 bases, the J end by 8 bases, with 20 bases between. The CDR3 sequence: CASSVGRPGAGGEKLFF. CDR3 DNA sequence: TGTGCCAGCAGCGTAGGACGACCCGGAGCGGGGGGGGAAAAACTGTTTTTT.

The CDR3, as DNA: TGTGCCTGGAGTGTACGGACAGGTGCCTTGAACACTGAAGCTTTCTTT. Translating it yields CAWSVRTGALNTEAFF. The gene calls are TRBV30 and TRBJ1-1; 7 bases line up with TRBD1. Per the germline V gene, CDR1 is GTSNPN and CDR2 is SVGIG (reference sequence). V was pared by 0 bases and J by 0 bases, with 7 bases of the junction left unmatched. This CDR3 contains 16 residues.

A single count supports this clone. The chain combines TRBV6-5 with TRBJ2-3; D not resolved. Germline V lookup: CDR1 MNHEY, CDR2 SVGAGI. With 0 bases removed from V and 3 bases from J, the gap between germline ends came to 13 bases. The CDR3 covers 16 residues. The CDR3: CASSYSPGVGTDTQYF. Here the CDR3 DNA reads TGTGCCAGCAGTTACTCCCCTGGGGTAGGGACAGATACGCAGTATTTT.

V gene TRBV7-7 combines with J gene TRBJ2-2; the D gene is possibly TRBD1 (6 bases). The V end was cut by 5 bases, the J end by 8 bases, with 15 bases between. This CDR3 spans 14 amino acids. In germline, CDR1 is SSHAT, CDR2 FNYEAQ (reference sequence). For the CDR3, the DNA is TGTGCCAGCAGCGCGCAGATCGGGACAGGGGAGCTGTTTTTT. Translating gives CASSAQIGTGELFF.

This sequence joins TRBV19 and TRBJ2-2, with D perhaps assigned TRBD1 or TRBD2 (5 bases each). Germline CDR1 reads LNHDA; CDR2 reads SQIVND (reference sequence). The CDR3 runs 14 residues. Trimming stripped 4 bases from V and 3 bases from J, with 9 bases between. CDR3 coding DNA: TGTGCCAGTAGTAGGGGGACCTACACCGGGGAGCTGTTTTTT. Translated, it gives CASSRGTYTGELFF.

This rearrangement joins TRBV7-2 to TRBJ1-5; D unclear. The CDR3 sequence is 12 residues long. The germline V gene has CDR1 SGHTA and CDR2 FQGNSA. Trimming shortened V by 5 bases and J by 9 bases, and 11 bases separated the two germline ends. The CDR3 region has the DNA TGTGCCAGCAGCCCTGAGTATGGGCCCCAGCATTTT. It specifies CASSPEYGPQHF.

The rearrangement uses TRBV6-1 and TRBJ2-7; TRBD2 might be the D (5 bases). Per the germline V gene, CDR1 is MNHNS and CDR2 is SASEGT. The CDR3 is made up of 17 amino acids. Trimming removed 3 bases from V and 1 base from J, with 19 bases in between. CDR3 residues: CASSDSRVVSYSYEQYF. CDR3 coding DNA: TGTGCCAGCAGTGATTCGAGGGTCGTTAGCTATTCCTACGAGCAGTACTTC.

This chain connects TRBV4-2 to TRBJ1-1; no clear D gene. Per germline, CDR1 LGHNA and CDR2 YNFKEQ. V dropped 1 base and J dropped 0 bases, with 9 bases sitting between them. The length of the CDR3 is 15 residues. The CDR3 here is CASSQVATLNTEAFF. CDR3 sequence (DNA): TGTGCCAGCAGCCAAGTTGCTACTCTGAACACTGAAGCTTTCTTT.

The chain joins TRBV5-1 to TRBJ2-3; 12 bases are a match to TRBD2. This CDR3 contains 19 residues. The V gene's germline CDR1 is SGHRS and CDR2 YFSETQ. V was clipped by 6 bases and J by 1 base; unmatched bases: 15. This chain's CDR3 is CASTRAPLGLAGRTDTQYF. CDR3 sequence (DNA): TGCGCCAGCACTCGAGCCCCCCTTGGACTAGCGGGGCGCACAGATACGCAGTATTTT.

Here the CDR3 reads CASSLERPSYEQYF. CDR3 in DNA: TGCGCCAGCAGCTTGGAGAGGCCCTCCTACGAGCAGTACTTC. The chain is built from TRBV5-1 and TRBJ2-7; D unresolved. This CDR3 comprises 14 residues. Trimming left V 0 bases short and J 0 bases short, with 7 bases between. CDR1 and CDR2 (germline): SGHRS, YFSETQ.

About this clone: Other nucleotide sequences from this sample produce the same CDR3. The chain employs TRBV28 and TRBJ2-1; D unresolved. This CDR3 is built from 11 residues. Germline CDR1 is MDHEN and CDR2 is SYDVKM. Trimming pared 1 base from V and 6 bases from J, leaving 1 base between. CDR3 DNA sequence: TGTGCCAGCAGTTTATCCAATGAGCAGTTCTTC. Protein product: CASSLSNEQFF.

V usage is TRBV28 and J usage is TRBJ1-2, with D possibly TRBD1 on 6 matching bases. Trimming took 4 bases from V and 5 from J, leaving 14 bases between them. The CDR3 consists of 14 residues. Germline V gene sequence: CDR1 MDHEN, CDR2 SYDVKM. The CDR3 DNA reads TGTGCCAGCAGTTCACAGGGCGCAACTTATGGCTACACCTTC. Translated, it gives CASSSQGATYGYTF.

On this clone itself: This same CDR3 is encoded by further DNA sequences in the sample. The chain is built from TRBV5-1 and TRBJ1-2; 9 nucleotides agree with TRBD1. The length of the CDR3 is 14 residues. The J segment lost 5 bases and the V segment lost 4 bases, leaving 6 bases of the junction unmatched. Germline CDR1 and CDR2: SGHRS and YFSETQ. DNA for the CDR3: TGCGCCAGCAGCCCGGGGACAGGGAGTTATGGCTACACCTTC. Residues: CASSPGTGSYGYTF.

This chain connects TRBV7-8 to TRBJ1-1, with D possibly being TRBD1 (5 bases). V shed 6 bases and J shed 1 base, with 24 bases lying between them. The CDR3 has 18 amino acids. Germline V gene sequence: CDR1 SGHVS, CDR2 FQNEAQ. As DNA, the CDR3 is TGTGCCAGCAGGTTAATCGGCGGCTTTGAGGGGAAGAACACTGAAGCTTTCTTT. Translation gives CASRLIGGFEGKNTEAFF.